What follows are 31 T cell receptor beta chains derived from one specimen sequenced in a study of T cell responses to AZD1222 COVID-19 vaccine. The assay was immunoSEQ multiplex PCR, and TCRdb's table has in-frame clones only and misses some. The top ten clones hold about 0.6% of a sample with 150,000 to 200,000 clones, roughly 94% of them seen once. Sequences were derived from peripheral blood, sampled on day 0 of AZD1222 vaccination. The receptors stem from an adult in good health.

This chain links TRBV5-1 with TRBJ1-4; TRBD1 matches at 9 bases. The CDR3 is 14 amino acids. Trimming removed 4 bases from V and 8 bases from J; junction bases left unmatched: 6. Germline V gives CDR1 SGHRS, CDR2 YFSETQ. CDR3: CASSVRDRAEKLFF. DNA of the CDR3: TGCGCCAGCAGCGTCCGGGACAGGGCCGAAAAACTGTTTTTT.

The count of this clone is one. The chain joins TRBV7-9 to TRBJ1-1; 10 bases map to TRBD1. After removal of 5 bases from V and 6 bases from J, the junction contained 6 bases not matched to a gene. There are 14 residues in the CDR3. Germline V CDR1 and CDR2: SEHNR, FQNEAQ (reference sequence). The CDR3 nucleotides are TGTGCCAGCAGCCCGGGACAGGGGATTTCTGAAGCTTTCTTT. Protein product: CASSPGQGISEAFF.

This chain joins TRBV28 and TRBJ2-3; 13 nucleotides line up with TRBD2. Per germline, CDR1 MDHEN and CDR2 SYDVKM. This CDR3 has 15 amino acids. J gave up 3 bases and V 5 bases, and 2 bases lay outside the gene matches. In nucleotides, the CDR3 is TGTGCCAGCAGTCAACTAGCGGGAGGGACAGATACGCAGTATTTT. Its protein is CASSQLAGGTDTQYF.

CDR3 protein: CASSRTSGSHEQFF. The CDR3 nucleotides read TGTGCCAGCAGTCGGACTAGCGGGAGCCATGAGCAGTTCTTC. V gene TRBV2 combines with J gene TRBJ2-1; 13 bases match TRBD2. Per the germline V gene, CDR1 is SNHLY and CDR2 is FYNNEI. The CDR3 is 14 amino acids. V lost 5 bases, J lost 8 bases, and 3 bases stayed unmatched.

CDR3 amino acids: CSASRLAPINEQFF. As DNA, the CDR3 is TGCAGTGCTAGTAGACTAGCGCCCATTAATGAGCAGTTCTTC. The genes are TRBV20-1 and TRBJ2-1; 8 bases match TRBD2. Germline V lookup: CDR1 DFQATT, CDR2 SNEGSKA (reference sequence). CDR3 length: 14 residues. J was trimmed by 7 bases and V by 3 bases; bases with no gene match: 8.

The CDR3 DNA follows: TGTGCCAGCAGCTTGGGGGTGACACGCGACGGGAAGCAGTTCTTC. This sequence encodes CASSLGVTRDGKQFF. The chain recombines TRBV5-4 with TRBJ2-1; tentative D call: TRBD2 (5 bases). V was clipped by 0 bases and J by 11 bases, with 18 bases between them. Germline CDR1 reads SGHNT; CDR2 reads YYREEE (reference sequence). This CDR3 has 15 amino acids.

This clone was observed a single time. The chain joins TRBV18 to TRBJ1-1; 7 nucleotides align to TRBD1. The germline CDR1 and CDR2 sequences are KGHSH and LQKENI. Unmatched junction bases numbered 7, after V lost 4 bases and J lost 5 bases. The CDR3 runs to 14 residues. As DNA, the CDR3 is TGTGCCAGCTCACGGGTTTCAGGGGGGACTGAAGCTTTCTTT. As protein: CASSRVSGGTEAFF.

CDR3 DNA: TGTGCCAGTAGTATTATGACAAATAGCAATCAGCCCCAGCATTTT. Protein sequence: CASSIMTNSNQPQHF. The chain couples TRBV19 to TRBJ1-5, with D unclear. With 3 bases removed from V and 0 bases from J, the gap between germline ends came to 9 bases. Germline CDR1 LNHDA, CDR2 SQIVND (reference sequence). The CDR3 runs to 15 residues. The entire variable domain, with the rest obtained from reference TRBV19 and TRBJ1-5, is as follows: DGGITQSPKYLFRKEGQNVTLSCEQNLNHDAMYWYRQDPGQGLRLIYYSQIVNDFQKGDIAEGYSVSREKKESFPLTVTSAQKNPTAFYLCASSIMTNSNQPQHFGDGTRLSIL.

V usage is TRBV18 and J usage is TRBJ1-2; a weak D match, TRBD1 (5 bases). The CDR3 is made up of 13 amino acids. Trimming stripped 2 bases from V and 8 bases from J, with 12 bases between. Germline CDR1 KGHSH, CDR2 LQKENI. The chain's CDR3 is CASSPRTTEGYTF. As DNA, the CDR3 is TGTGCCAGCTCACCAAGGACAACGGAAGGCTACACCTTC.

V and J are TRBV3-1 (or the pseudogene TRBV3-2) and TRBJ2-1; the D gene is possibly TRBD2 (6 bases). In germline, CDR1 is LGHDT, CDR2 YNNKEL (reference sequence). The ends were cut back, 4 bases at V and 0 bases at J, with 16 bases in the middle. This CDR3 has 17 residues. CDR3 amino acids: CASSLEGEVPSYNEQFF. The CDR3, as DNA: TGTGCCAGCAGCCTCGAAGGGGAGGTACCCTCCTACAATGAGCAGTTCTTC.

V gene TRBV18 combines with J gene TRBJ2-5; perhaps TRBD2 as D (6 bases). Per germline, CDR1 KGHSH and CDR2 LQKENI. V dropped 3 bases and J dropped 5 bases, with 19 bases sitting between them. CDR3 length: 16 amino acids. CDR3 nucleotides: TGTGCCAGCTCACCGAACCTAGCGCGGGCAGGGGAGACCCAGTACTTC. Its translation: CASSPNLARAGETQYF. Combining the CDR3 with reference TRBV18 and TRBJ2-5 gives the whole variable domain NAGVMQNPRHLVRRRGQEARLRCSPMKGHSHVYWYRQLPEEGLKFMVYLQKENIIDESGMPKERFSAEFPKEGPSILRIQQVVRGDSAAYFCASSPNLARAGETQYFGPGTRLLVL.

CDR3: CASRGPGQGRQPQHF. CDR3 nucleotides: TGTGCCAGCAGGGGGCCGGGACAGGGTCGTCAGCCCCAGCATTTT. This chain connects TRBV6-5 to TRBJ1-5; 9 bases align to TRBD1. This CDR3 has 15 residues. J was trimmed by 6 bases and V by 6 bases; bases with no gene match: 9. Germline V gives CDR1 MNHEY, CDR2 SVGAGI.

J is TRBJ1-1 and V is TRBV19, with no clear D. The germline CDR1 and CDR2 sequences are LNHDA and SQIVND (reference sequence). V dropped 5 bases and J dropped 7 bases, with 14 bases sitting between them. The length of the CDR3 is 13 residues. The CDR3 loop reads CASSPVGKREAFF. DNA for the CDR3: TGTGCCAGTAGTCCCGTAGGGAAACGTGAAGCTTTCTTT.

A single count supports this clone. The V call is TRBV10-3, the J call TRBJ2-1, with 10 bases fitting TRBD1. The CDR3 spans 15 residues. From germline, CDR1 is ENHRY and CDR2 SYGVKD. Unmatched junction bases numbered 7, after V lost 6 bases and J lost 5 bases. CDR3 amino acids: CAIRGGTGVDNEQFF. CDR3 DNA: TGTGCCATCAGGGGCGGGACAGGGGTAGACAATGAGCAGTTCTTC.

This clone has a handful of counts. This chain joins TRBV5-1 and TRBJ2-7; D possibly corresponds to TRBD1 (5 bases). The CDR3 covers 13 residues. Germline V lookup: CDR1 SGHRS, CDR2 YFSETQ. V was pared by 4 bases and J by 3 bases, with 11 bases between. The CDR3 region is CASSGADLYEQYF. The CDR3 DNA reads as TGCGCCAGCAGCGGGGCGGACCTCTACGAGCAGTACTTC.

The chain recombines TRBV7-8 with TRBJ2-1, with 10 positions matching TRBD2. Germline V gives CDR1 SGHVS, CDR2 FQNEAQ. The J segment lost 8 bases and the V segment lost 5 bases, leaving 9 bases of the junction unmatched. This CDR3 has 15 amino acids. The CDR3 bases are TGTGCCAGCAGCGTCCAAGCGGGAGGGGGGCATGAGCAGTTCTTC. It translates to CASSVQAGGGHEQFF.

This clone was detected once. This chain links TRBV24-1 with TRBJ1-6, with D unresolved. The CDR3 extends over 13 amino acids. Trimming removed 6 bases at V and 8 bases at J, with 10 bases between. Germline lookup yields CDR1 KGHDR and CDR2 SFDVKD. CDR3 loop: CATSLPAHSPLHF. CDR3 nucleotides: TGTGCCACCAGTTTACCAGCTCATTCACCCCTCCACTTT.

The chain combines TRBV30 with TRBJ1-5; the match to TRBD1 covers 7 bases. With 1 base clipped from V and 7 bases from J, the junction kept 13 bases outside the gene matches. CDR3 length equals 16 residues. CDR1 and CDR2 (germline): GTSNPN, SVGIG (reference sequence). In DNA, the CDR3 is TGTGCCTGGAGTGGTAGTGGGGCAGGGGGATGGCAGCCCCAGCATTTT. It codes for CAWSGSGAGGWQPQHF.

The J gene is TRBJ2-1, the V gene TRBV18; TRBD2 matches at 7 bases. CDR3 length: 14 residues. V shed 5 bases and J 7 bases; nucleotides not matched to a gene: 8. Germline CDR1 and CDR2: KGHSH and LQKENI. The CDR3 DNA is TGTGCCAGCTCAGAAGGGAGGGGTCAAAATGAGCAGTTCTTC. Translating it yields CASSEGRGQNEQFF.

V and J are TRBV3-1 (or the pseudogene TRBV3-2) and TRBJ1-5; perhaps TRBD1 as D (5 bases). The V and J ends lost 0 bases and 7 bases respectively, with 16 bases between them. The germline gives CDR1 LGHDT, CDR2 YNNKEL (reference sequence). The CDR3 loop spans 16 amino acids. CDR3 sequence (DNA): TGTGCCAGCAGCCAAGACGGCGGGGCCCTGAAGCAGCCCCAGCATTTT. As protein: CASSQDGGALKQPQHF.

As regards this clone: The sample contains more than one DNA sequence encoding this CDR3. The chain joins TRBV18 to TRBJ1-4; no definite D call. CDR1 and CDR2 (germline): KGHSH, LQKENI. V was shortened by 3 bases and J by 8 bases, with 4 bases between the two germline ends. The CDR3 has 11 amino acids. The CDR3 region is CASSPGEKLFF. CDR3 bases: TGTGCCAGCTCACCGGGGGAAAAACTGTTTTTT.

J is TRBJ1-1 and V is TRBV5-5; TRBD1 matches at 10 bases. Trimming at V came to 1 base and at J to 9 bases, leaving 12 bases not matched to a gene. In germline, CDR1 is SGHKS, CDR2 YYEKEE (reference sequence). The CDR3 extends over 16 amino acids. This CDR3 reads CASSLTPDRGRLKAFF. The CDR3, as DNA: TGTGCCAGCAGCTTGACCCCCGACAGGGGGCGCTTGAAAGCTTTCTTT.

This chain joins TRBV28 and TRBJ2-7, with 7 bases that match TRBD2. V shed 3 bases, J shed 0 bases, and the junction held 2 bases outside the gene matches. The CDR3 extends over 14 amino acids. Germline V lookup: CDR1 MDHEN, CDR2 SYDVKM. CDR3 in DNA: TGTGCCAGCAGTTTTCGGGGGGACTCCTACGAGCAGTACTTC. Translating gives CASSFRGDSYEQYF.

In this sample, this clone turned up once. The chain employs TRBV9 and TRBJ2-1; unclear D gene. Germline CDR1 reads SGDLS; CDR2 reads YYNGEE. V gave up 0 bases and J gave up 7 bases, with 8 bases separating them. CDR3 length: 13 amino acids. Written as DNA, the CDR3 is TGTGCCAGCAGCGTAGTAGTGGAAAATGAGCAGTTCTTC. Translating gives CASSVVVENEQFF. The full variable domain, with the rest looked up from reference TRBV9 and TRBJ2-1, is DSGVTQTPKHLITATGQRVTLRCSPRSGDLSVYWYQQSLDQGLQFLIQYYNGEERAKGNILERFSAQQFPDLHSELNLSSLELGDSALYFCASSVVVENEQFFGPGTRLTVL.

The chain's CDR3 is CASSLGDRVSPLHF. CDR3 sequence (DNA): TGTGCCAGCAGTTTAGGGGACAGGGTTTCACCCCTCCACTTT. J is TRBJ1-6 and V is TRBV27; 9 bases fit TRBD1. Germline CDR1 and CDR2: MNHEY and SMNVEV (reference sequence). The V segment lost 2 bases and the J segment 9 bases; nucleotides outside the gene matches: 2. The CDR3 loop spans 14 amino acids.

The chain carries TRBV7-7 and TRBJ2-5; D is undetermined. Germline loops: CDR1 SSHAT, CDR2 FNYEAQ (reference sequence). Trimming took 3 bases from V and 5 from J, leaving 13 bases between them. The CDR3 has 14 residues. CDR3 sequence: CASSLDRVGETQYF. CDR3 DNA sequence: TGTGCCAGCAGCTTGGACCGGGTTGGGGAGACCCAGTACTTC.

CDR3 nucleotide sequence: TGTGCCAGCAGTTTTCTGGCTGGCCCTAACAATGAGCAGTTCTTC. Protein sequence: CASSFLAGPNNEQFF. V and J are TRBV27 and TRBJ2-1; D call uncertain. The V and J ends lost 3 bases and 5 bases respectively, with 14 bases between them. CDR1 is MNHEY, CDR2 SMNVEV, per germline (reference sequence). This CDR3 region has 15 residues.

The rearrangement links TRBV28 to TRBJ2-7; possibly TRBD1 for D (5 bases). This CDR3 is 17 amino acids long. V lost 2 bases and J 4 bases, leaving 21 bases between the germline ends. The germline CDR1 and CDR2 sequences are MDHEN and SYDVKM. The CDR3, as DNA: TGTGCCAGCAGTTTAAGGGGTGGTGGGGCCACCGCATACGAGCAGTACTTC. Protein: CASSLRGGGATAYEQYF.

The rearrangement joins TRBV20-1 to TRBJ1-1; no firm D call. This CDR3 comprises 11 residues. Trimming took 4 bases from V and 5 from J, leaving 8 bases between them. CDR1 is DFQATT and CDR2 is SNEGSKA in the germline V gene (reference sequence). The CDR3 is CSAIKGTEAFF. DNA of the CDR3: TGCAGTGCTATTAAGGGAACTGAAGCTTTCTTT.

The genes are TRBV28 and TRBJ2-7; the match to TRBD1 covers 9 bases. The CDR3 sequence is 15 residues long. Germline V CDR1 and CDR2: MDHEN, SYDVKM. The ends lost 7 bases at V and 7 bases at J; junction bases unmatched: 14. CDR3 nucleotide sequence: TGTGCCAGCAATACCCCGGGACAGGGCAAGTATGAGCAGTACTTC. It yields the protein CASNTPGQGKYEQYF.

The CDR3 bases are TGCGCCAGCAGCTCTCTCCCCTTACCCGATGAGCAGTTCTTC. It codes for CASSSLPLPDEQFF. The chain couples TRBV5-1 to TRBJ2-1, with D uncertain. This CDR3 is built from 14 residues. CDR1 is SGHRS, CDR2 YFSETQ, per germline. Trimming left V 3 bases short and J 8 bases short, with 15 bases between.